Given below is one TCR beta chain in context. The source of the sample is a study of patients and donors after allogeneic stem cell transplantation. Each CDR3 protein gets one entry after TCRdb re-called the RT-PCR reads with MiXCR. The sample contains approximately 430,000 distinct CDR3 sequences, approximately 16% of which appear only once. The germline CDR1 and CDR2 sequences are SGHKS and YYEKEE (reference sequence). The CDR3 has 16 residues. The ends were cut back, 4 bases at V and 0 bases at J, with 17 bases in the middle. The chain combines TRBV5-5 with TRBJ2-7; no clear D gene. Sequenced input: blood, either unsorted or a sorted T cell fraction (not recorded which). The sequence came from a human donor who was either an allogeneic HSCT recipient or a stem cell or donor lymphocyte infusion donor (not recorded which). It is not recorded whose cells these are; they may come from a transplant donor. This CDR3 reads CASSNQPGRYSYEQYF. The CDR3 nucleotides read TGTGCCAGCAGCAACCAACCCGGCAGGTACTCCTACGAGCAGTACTTC.